The source of this T cell receptor beta chain is a study of shared clonotypes between healthy human individuals. CD45RO-negative CD8 cells positively selected for CCR7 made up the naive population, which excluded terminally differentiated effector memory CD45RA+ cells. V gave up 3 bases and J gave up 4 bases, with 28 bases separating them. CDR1 SGHAT and CDR2 FQNNGV come from the germline V gene. The CDR3 contains 19 residues. This table comes from immunoSEQ multiplex PCR, and its TCRdb copy is limited to in-frame clones, with some not included. Of about 2.2 million clones listed, about 93% are singletons.

The V gene is TRBV11-2, the J gene TRBJ2-7; tentatively, D is TRBD1 (7 bases). Specimen: naive CD8+ T cells from PBMCs. This receptor was identified in a young man in good health. Some clones in this sample may be carry-over from other donors' samples. CDR3: CASSFTQRTGGMGIYEQYF. The CDR3 nucleotides read TGTGCCAGCAGCTTCACCCAAAGGACAGGAGGGATGGGGATTTACGAGCAGTACTTC. Full variable domain (missing parts from reference TRBV11-2 and TRBJ2-7): EAGVAQSPRYKIIEKRQSVAFWCNPISGHATLYWYQQILGQGPKLLIQFQNNGVVDDSQLPKDRFSAERLKGVDSTLKIQPAKLEDSAVYLCASSFTQRTGGMGIYEQYFGPGTRLTVT.